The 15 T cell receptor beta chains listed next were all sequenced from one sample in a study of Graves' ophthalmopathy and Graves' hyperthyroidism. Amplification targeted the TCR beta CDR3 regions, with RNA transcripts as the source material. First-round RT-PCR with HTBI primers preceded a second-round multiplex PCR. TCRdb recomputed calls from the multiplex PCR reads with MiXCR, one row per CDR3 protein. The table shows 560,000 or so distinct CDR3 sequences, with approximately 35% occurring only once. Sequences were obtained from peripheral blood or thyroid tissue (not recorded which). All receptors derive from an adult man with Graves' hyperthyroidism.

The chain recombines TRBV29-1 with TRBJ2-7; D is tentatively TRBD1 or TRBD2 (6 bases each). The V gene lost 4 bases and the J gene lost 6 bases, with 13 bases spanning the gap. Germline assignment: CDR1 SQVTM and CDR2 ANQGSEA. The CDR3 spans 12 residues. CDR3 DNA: TGCAGCGTTGCGCGGCCGGGGGCCGAGCAGTACTTC. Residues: CSVARPGAEQYF.

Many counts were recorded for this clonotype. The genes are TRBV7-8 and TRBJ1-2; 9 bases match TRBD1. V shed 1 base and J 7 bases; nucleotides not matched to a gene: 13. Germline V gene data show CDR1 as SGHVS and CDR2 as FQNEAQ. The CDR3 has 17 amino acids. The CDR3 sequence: CASSLDRTGAVRSGYTF. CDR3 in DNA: TGTGCCAGCAGCTTAGATCGGACAGGGGCGGTTAGGTCTGGCTACACCTTC. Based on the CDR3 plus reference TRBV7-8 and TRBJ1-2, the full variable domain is GAGVSQSPRYKVAKRGQDVALRCDPISGHVSLFWYQQALGQGPEFLTYFQNEAQLDKSGLPSDRFFAERPEGSVSTLKIQRTQQEDSAVYLCASSLDRTGAVRSGYTFGSGTRLTVV.

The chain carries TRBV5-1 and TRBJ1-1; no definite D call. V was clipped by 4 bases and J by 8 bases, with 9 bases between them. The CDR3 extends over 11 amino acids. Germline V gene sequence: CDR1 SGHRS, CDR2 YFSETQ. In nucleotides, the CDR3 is TGCGCCAGCAGCGTGGGCTCCGAAGCTTTCTTT. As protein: CASSVGSEAFF.

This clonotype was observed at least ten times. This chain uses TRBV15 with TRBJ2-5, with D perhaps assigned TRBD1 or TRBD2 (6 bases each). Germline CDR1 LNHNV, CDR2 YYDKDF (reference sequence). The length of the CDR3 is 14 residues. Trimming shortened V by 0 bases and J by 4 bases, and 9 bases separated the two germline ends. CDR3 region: CATSRDRGGETQYF. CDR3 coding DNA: TGTGCCACCAGCAGAGACAGGGGAGGAGAGACCCAGTACTTC. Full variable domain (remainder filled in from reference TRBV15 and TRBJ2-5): DAMVIQNPRYQVTQFGKPVTLSCSQTLNHNVMYWYQQKSSQAPKLLFHYYDKDFNNEADTPDNFQSRRPNTSFCFLDIRSPGLGDTAMYLCATSRDRGGETQYFGPGTRLLVL.

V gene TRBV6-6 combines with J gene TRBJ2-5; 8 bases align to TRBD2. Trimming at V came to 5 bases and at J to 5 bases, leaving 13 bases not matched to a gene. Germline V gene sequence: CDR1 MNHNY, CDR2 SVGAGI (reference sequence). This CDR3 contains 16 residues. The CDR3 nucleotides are TGTGCCAGCAGTGAAACACTAGCGGCACTGGGGGAGACCCAGTACTTC. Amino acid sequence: CASSETLAALGETQYF.

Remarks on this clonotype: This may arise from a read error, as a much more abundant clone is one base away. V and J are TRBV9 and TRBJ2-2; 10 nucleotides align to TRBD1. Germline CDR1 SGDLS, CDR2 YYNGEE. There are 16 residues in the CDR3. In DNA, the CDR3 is TGTGCCAGCAGCCCGAGACAGGGGGCGAACACCGGGGGGCTGTTTTTT. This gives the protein CASSPRQGANTGGLFF.

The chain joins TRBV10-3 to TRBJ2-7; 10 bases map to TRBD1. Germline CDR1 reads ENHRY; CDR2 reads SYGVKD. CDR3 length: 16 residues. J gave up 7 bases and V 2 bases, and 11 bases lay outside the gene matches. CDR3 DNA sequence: TGTGCCATCAGTGAGGCCCGGGACAGGGGAGGTAATGAGCAGTACTTC. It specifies CAISEARDRGGNEQYF.

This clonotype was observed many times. CDR3 loop: CSARRGTAFNSPLHF. CDR3 in DNA: TGCAGTGCTAGACGTGGGACAGCCTTTAATTCACCCCTCCACTTT. This chain links TRBV20-1 with TRBJ1-6, with 7 bases lining up with TRBD1. The junction had 7 bases not matched to a gene; V was cut back by 2 bases and J by 6 bases. CDR1 and CDR2 (germline): DFQATT, SNEGSKA (reference sequence). CDR3 length equals 15 residues.

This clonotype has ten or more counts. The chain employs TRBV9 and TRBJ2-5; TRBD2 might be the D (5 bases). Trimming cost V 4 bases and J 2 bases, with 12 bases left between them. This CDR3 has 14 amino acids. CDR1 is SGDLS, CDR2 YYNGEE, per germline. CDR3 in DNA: TGTGCCAGCAGCTTTCTAGCAGAACAAGAGACCCAGTACTTC. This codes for CASSFLAEQETQYF.

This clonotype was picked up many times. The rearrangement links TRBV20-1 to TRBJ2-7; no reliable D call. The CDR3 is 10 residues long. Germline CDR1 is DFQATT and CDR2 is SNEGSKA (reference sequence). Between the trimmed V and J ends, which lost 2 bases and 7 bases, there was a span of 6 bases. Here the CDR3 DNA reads TGCAGTGCTAGACGGTCAGAGCAGTACTTC. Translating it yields CSARRSEQYF.

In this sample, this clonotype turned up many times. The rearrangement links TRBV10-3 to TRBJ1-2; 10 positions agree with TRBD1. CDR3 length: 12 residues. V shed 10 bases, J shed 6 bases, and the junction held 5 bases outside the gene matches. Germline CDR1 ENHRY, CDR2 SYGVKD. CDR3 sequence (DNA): TGTGCCAGTACCGGGACAGGGGATGGCTACACCTTC. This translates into CASTGTGDGYTF.

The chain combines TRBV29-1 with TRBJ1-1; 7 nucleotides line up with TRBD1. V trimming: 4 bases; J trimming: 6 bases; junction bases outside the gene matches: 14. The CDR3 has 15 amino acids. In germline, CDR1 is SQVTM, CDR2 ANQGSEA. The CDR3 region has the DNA TGCAGCGTTGTGGACGAAACAGGGGAAGAGGCTGAAGCTTTCTTT. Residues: CSVVDETGEEAEAFF.

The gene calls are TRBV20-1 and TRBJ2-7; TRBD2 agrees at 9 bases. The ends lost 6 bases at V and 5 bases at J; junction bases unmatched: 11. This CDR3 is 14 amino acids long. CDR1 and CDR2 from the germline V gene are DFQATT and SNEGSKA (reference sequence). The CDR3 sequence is CSAAGGPLRNEQYF. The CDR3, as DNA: TGCAGTGCCGCGGGAGGGCCCTTGAGAAACGAGCAGTACTTC.

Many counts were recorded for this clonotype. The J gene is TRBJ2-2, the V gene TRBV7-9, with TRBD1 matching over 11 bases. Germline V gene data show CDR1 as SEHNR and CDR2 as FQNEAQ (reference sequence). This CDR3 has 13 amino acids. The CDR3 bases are TGTGGGACAGGGGGCCGGAGCACCGGGGAGCTGTTTTTT. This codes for CGTGGRSTGELFF.

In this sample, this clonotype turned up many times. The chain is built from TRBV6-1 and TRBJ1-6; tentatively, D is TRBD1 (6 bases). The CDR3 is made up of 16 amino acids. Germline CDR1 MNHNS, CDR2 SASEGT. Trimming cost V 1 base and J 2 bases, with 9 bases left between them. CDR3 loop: CASSEVDRTYNSPLHF. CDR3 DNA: TGTGCCAGCAGTGAAGTGGACAGAACCTATAATTCACCCCTCCACTTT.